This entry lists 9 T cell receptor beta chains sequenced from one sample in a study of patients and donors after allogeneic stem cell transplantation (TCRdb year 2020). The library came from RT-PCR. The instrument given in TCRdb is NextSeq 550. The raw public data were reprocessed by TCRdb itself: fastp quality trimming at Q25, MiXCR clonotype calling, in-frame beta chains only. Every entry covers one CDR3 protein and lists the most common genes and DNA from its rows. A total of over 150,000 distinct CDR3 sequences appear in this sample, about 30% of them only once. The top ten clones comprise approximately 3% of the sample. Sequencing was carried out using blood, either unsorted or a sorted T cell fraction (not recorded which). Every receptor here comes from a human donor who was either an allogeneic HSCT recipient or a stem cell or donor lymphocyte infusion donor (not recorded which). It is not recorded whose cells these are; they may come from a transplant donor.

This clonotype has a single count. In nucleotides, the CDR3 is TGCGCCAGCAGCTTCGCGACTAGTGGGACCGGGGAGCTGTTTTTT. Translated, it gives CASSFATSGTGELFF. The V call is TRBV4-3, the J call TRBJ2-2; maybe TRBD2 (6 bases). This CDR3 comprises 15 residues. The V gene lost 5 bases and the J gene lost 5 bases, with 15 bases spanning the gap. Germline CDR1 LGHNA, CDR2 YSLEER.

This clonotype was seen a few times. The genes are TRBV27 and TRBJ1-2; D ambiguous. Per germline, CDR1 MNHEY and CDR2 SMNVEV (reference sequence). V lost 1 base and J 3 bases, leaving 15 bases between the germline ends. The CDR3 consists of 16 residues. This CDR3 is CASSLFGTAFDYGYTF. CDR3 sequence (DNA): TGTGCCAGCAGTTTATTTGGTACAGCGTTCGACTATGGCTACACCTTC.

The rearrangement links TRBV20-1 to TRBJ2-7; 13 bases are a match to TRBD2. Germline values: CDR1 DFQATT, CDR2 SNEGSKA (reference sequence). Losses at the gene ends were 3 bases for V and 4 bases for J; bases not matched to a gene: 9. This CDR3 comprises 16 residues. This CDR3 is CSASARGTSGVYEQYF. The CDR3, as DNA: TGCAGTGCTAGTGCCAGGGGGACTAGCGGGGTTTACGAGCAGTACTTC.

This clonotype was seen only once. V gene TRBV28 combines with J gene TRBJ2-7; unclear D gene. The germline V and J ends were trimmed by 6 bases and 2 bases, with 11 bases remaining between them. The CDR3 consists of 13 residues. Germline V lookup: CDR1 MDHEN, CDR2 SYDVKM. The CDR3 here is CASRVGRPYEQYF. The CDR3 coding sequence is TGTGCCAGCAGGGTCGGGCGGCCCTACGAGCAGTACTTC.

V usage is TRBV3-1 and J usage is TRBJ2-4, with D possibly matching TRBD2 (6 bases). The CDR3 length is 14 residues. Germline CDR1 LGHDT, CDR2 YNNKEL (reference sequence). V lost 3 bases and J 9 bases, leaving 15 bases between the germline ends. The CDR3 here is CASSQRRGTSIQYF. The CDR3 bases are TGTGCCAGCAGCCAGAGGAGGGGCACTAGCATTCAGTACTTC. Filled out from reference TRBV3-1 and TRBJ2-4, the complete variable domain reads DTAVSQTPKYLVTQMGNDKSIKCEQNLGHDTMYWYKQDSKKFLKIMFSYNNKELIINETVPNRFSPKSPDKAHLNLHINSLELGDSAVYFCASSQRRGTSIQYFGAGTRLSVL.

The gene calls are TRBV5-1 and TRBJ2-6; D is unclear. CDR1 is SGHRS, CDR2 YFSETQ, per germline. This CDR3 contains 14 residues. Between the trimmed V and J ends, which lost 4 bases and 4 bases, there was a span of 9 bases. For the CDR3, the DNA is TGCGCCAGCAGCCTATTAGTCGGGGCCAACGTCCTGACTTTC. This gives the protein CASSLLVGANVLTF.

The rearrangement links TRBV12-3 or TRBV12-4 to TRBJ1-4; D is possibly TRBD1 (5 bases). The CDR3 extends over 14 amino acids. Trimming stripped 4 bases from V and 7 bases from J, with 13 bases between. The CDR3 region is CASSSTTGSEKLFF. CDR3 nucleotides: TGTGCCAGCAGTTCGACTACAGGAAGTGAAAAACTGTTTTTT.

J is TRBJ1-6 and V is TRBV7-6; no definite D call. Germline assignment: CDR1 SGHVS and CDR2 FNYEAQ. V was trimmed by 6 bases and J by 14 bases, leaving 14 bases between them. There are 12 residues in the CDR3. CDR3 sequence reads: CASRIQAETLHF. The CDR3 coding sequence is TGTGCCAGCAGAATCCAGGCTGAGACCCTCCACTTT.

The chain has TRBV7-6 and TRBJ2-1; D gene unclear. This CDR3 comprises 16 residues. The V gene lost 0 bases and the J gene lost 0 bases, with 9 bases spanning the gap. Germline V gives CDR1 SGHVS, CDR2 FNYEAQ. CDR3 DNA: TGTGCCAGCAGCTTAGCGTTCGCTAGCTCCTACAATGAGCAGTTCTTC. Its protein is CASSLAFASSYNEQFF.